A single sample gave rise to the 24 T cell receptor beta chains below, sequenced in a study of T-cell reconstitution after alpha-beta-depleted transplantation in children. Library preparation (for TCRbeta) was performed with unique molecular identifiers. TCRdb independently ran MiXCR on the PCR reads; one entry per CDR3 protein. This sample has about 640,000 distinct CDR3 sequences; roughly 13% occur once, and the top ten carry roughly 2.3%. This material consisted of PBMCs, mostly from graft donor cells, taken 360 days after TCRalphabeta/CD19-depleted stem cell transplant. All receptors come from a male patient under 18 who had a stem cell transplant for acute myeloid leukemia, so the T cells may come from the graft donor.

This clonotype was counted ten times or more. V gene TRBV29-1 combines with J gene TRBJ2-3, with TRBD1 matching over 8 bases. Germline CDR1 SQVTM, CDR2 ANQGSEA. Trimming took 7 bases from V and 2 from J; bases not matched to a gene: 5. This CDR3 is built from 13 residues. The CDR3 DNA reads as TGCAGCGGAGGGCAGGGGGCCACAGATACGCAGTATTTT. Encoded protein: CSGGQGATDTQYF.

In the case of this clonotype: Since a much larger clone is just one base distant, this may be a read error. The DNA for the CDR3 is TGCAGCGTTGATGAGCGACTCTTTGGGACTGACACTGAAGCTTTCTTT. Its protein product is CSVDERLFGTDTEAFF. The chain joins TRBV29-1 to TRBJ1-1; maybe TRBD1 (5 bases). Trimming shortened V by 3 bases and J by 3 bases, and 20 bases separated the two germline ends. CDR1 is SQVTM and CDR2 is ANQGSEA in the germline V gene. The CDR3 is 16 residues long. The variable domain in full, with the rest retrieved from reference TRBV29-1 and TRBJ1-1, is SAVISQKPSRDICQRGTSLTIQCQVDSQVTMMFWYRQQPGQSLTLIATANQGSEATYESGFVIDKFPISRPNLTFSTLTVSNMSPEDSSIYLCSVDERLFGTDTEAFFGQGTRLTVV.

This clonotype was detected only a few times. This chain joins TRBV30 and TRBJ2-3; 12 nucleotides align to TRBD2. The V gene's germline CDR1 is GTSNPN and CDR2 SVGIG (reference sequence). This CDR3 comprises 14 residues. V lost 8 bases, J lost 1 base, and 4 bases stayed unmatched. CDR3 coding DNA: TGTGCCGGTCGACTAGCGGGAGGCACAGATACGCAGTATTTT. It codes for CAGRLAGGTDTQYF. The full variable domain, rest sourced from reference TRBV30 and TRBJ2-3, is SQTIHQWPATLVQPVGSPLSLECTVEGTSNPNLYWYRQAAGRGLQLLFYSVGIGQISSEVPQNLSASRPQDRQFILSSKKLLLSDSGFYLCAGRLAGGTDTQYFGPGTRLTVL.

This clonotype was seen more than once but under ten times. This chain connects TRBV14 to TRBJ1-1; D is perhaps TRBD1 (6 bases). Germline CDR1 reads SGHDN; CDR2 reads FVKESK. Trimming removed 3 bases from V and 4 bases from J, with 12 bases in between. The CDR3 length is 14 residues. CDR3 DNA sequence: TGTGCCAGCAGCCAGGCCCCGGGGGCCACTGAAGCTTTCTTT. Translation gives CASSQAPGATEAFF.

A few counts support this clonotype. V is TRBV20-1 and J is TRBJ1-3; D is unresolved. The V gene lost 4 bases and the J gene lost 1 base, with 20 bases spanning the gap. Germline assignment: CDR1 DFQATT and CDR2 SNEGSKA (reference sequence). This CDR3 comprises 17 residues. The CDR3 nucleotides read TGCAGTGCTACCAACTCCCCGCTTCTCCTGTCTGGAAACACCATATATTTT. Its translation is CSATNSPLLLSGNTIYF.

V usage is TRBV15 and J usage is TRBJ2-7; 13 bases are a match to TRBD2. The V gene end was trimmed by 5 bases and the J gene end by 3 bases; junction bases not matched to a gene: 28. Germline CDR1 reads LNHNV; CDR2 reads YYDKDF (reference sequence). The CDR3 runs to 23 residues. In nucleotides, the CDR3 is TGTGCCACCAGCGTCAGGGACGCCTTGGCTTCCCCGGGACTAGCGGGACCTCTCTACGAGCAGTACTTC. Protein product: CATSVRDALASPGLAGPLYEQYF.

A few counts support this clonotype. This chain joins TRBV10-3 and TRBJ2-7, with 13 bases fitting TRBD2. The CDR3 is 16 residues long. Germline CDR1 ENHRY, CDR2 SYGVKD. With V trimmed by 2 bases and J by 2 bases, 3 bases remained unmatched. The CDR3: CAISEEGLAGAYEQYF. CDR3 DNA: TGTGCCATCAGTGAGGAAGGACTAGCGGGAGCCTACGAGCAGTACTTC.

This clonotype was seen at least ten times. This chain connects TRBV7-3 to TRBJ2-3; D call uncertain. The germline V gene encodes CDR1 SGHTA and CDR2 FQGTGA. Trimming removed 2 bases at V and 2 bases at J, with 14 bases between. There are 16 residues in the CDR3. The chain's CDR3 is CASSLLVSETTDTQYF. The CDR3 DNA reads TGTGCCAGCAGCTTATTAGTGTCAGAAACCACAGATACGCAGTATTTT.

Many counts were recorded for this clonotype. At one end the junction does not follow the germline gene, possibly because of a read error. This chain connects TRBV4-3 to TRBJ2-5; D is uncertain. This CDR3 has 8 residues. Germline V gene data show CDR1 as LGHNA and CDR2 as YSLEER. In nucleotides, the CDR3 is TGCGCCAGCAGCCAAGATGACTTC. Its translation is CASSQDDF.

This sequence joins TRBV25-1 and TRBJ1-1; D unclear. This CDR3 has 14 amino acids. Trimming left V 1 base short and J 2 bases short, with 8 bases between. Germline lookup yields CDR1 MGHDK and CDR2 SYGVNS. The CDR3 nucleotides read TGTGCCAGCAGTGAATTTGGGGAAAACACTGAAGCTTTCTTT. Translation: CASSEFGENTEAFF.

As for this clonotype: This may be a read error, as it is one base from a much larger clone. CDR3 loop: CCARGISGSNYNEQFF. CDR3 nucleotide sequence: TGCTGTGCTAGAGGGATTAGCGGGAGCAACTACAATGAGCAGTTCTTC. This chain joins TRBV20-1 and TRBJ2-1; the match to TRBD2 covers 9 bases. The germline CDR1 and CDR2 sequences are DFQATT and SNEGSKA (reference sequence). The CDR3 length is 16 residues.

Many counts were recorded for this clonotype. This chain's CDR3 is CASSVGGGGETQYF. CDR3 nucleotide sequence: TGTGCCAGCAGCGTAGGAGGGGGAGGGGAGACCCAGTACTTC. V is TRBV9 and J is TRBJ2-5, with D perhaps matching TRBD2 (7 bases). Germline V gene lookup returns CDR1 SGDLS and CDR2 YYNGEE. V was trimmed by 0 bases and J by 5 bases, leaving 11 bases between them. This CDR3 contains 14 residues.

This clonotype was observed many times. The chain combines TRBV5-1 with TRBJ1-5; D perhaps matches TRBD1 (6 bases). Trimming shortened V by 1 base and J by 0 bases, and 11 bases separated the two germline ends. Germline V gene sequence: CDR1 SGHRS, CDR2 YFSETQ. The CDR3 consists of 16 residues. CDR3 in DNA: TGCGCCAGCAGCTTGACGCCAGGGGATAGCAATCAGCCCCAGCATTTT. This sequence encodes CASSLTPGDSNQPQHF.

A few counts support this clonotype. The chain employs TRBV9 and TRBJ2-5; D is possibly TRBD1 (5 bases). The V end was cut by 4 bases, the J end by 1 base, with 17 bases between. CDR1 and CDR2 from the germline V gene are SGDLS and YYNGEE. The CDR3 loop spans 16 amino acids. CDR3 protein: CASSLQTAGPQETQYF. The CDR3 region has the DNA TGTGCCAGCAGCCTACAGACAGCAGGGCCCCAAGAGACCCAGTACTTC.

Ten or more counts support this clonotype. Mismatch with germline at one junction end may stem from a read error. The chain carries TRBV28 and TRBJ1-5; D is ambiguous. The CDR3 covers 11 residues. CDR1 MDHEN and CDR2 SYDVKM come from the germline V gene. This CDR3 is CASSLGQPQHF. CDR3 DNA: TGCGCCAGCAGCTTGGGTCAGCCCCAGCATTTT.

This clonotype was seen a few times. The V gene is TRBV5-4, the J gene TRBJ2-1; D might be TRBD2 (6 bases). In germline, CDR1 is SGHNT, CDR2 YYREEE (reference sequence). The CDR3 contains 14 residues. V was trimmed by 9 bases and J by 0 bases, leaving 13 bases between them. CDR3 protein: CATILAPSYNEQFF. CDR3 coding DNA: TGTGCCACCATTCTAGCGCCCTCCTACAATGAGCAGTTCTTC.

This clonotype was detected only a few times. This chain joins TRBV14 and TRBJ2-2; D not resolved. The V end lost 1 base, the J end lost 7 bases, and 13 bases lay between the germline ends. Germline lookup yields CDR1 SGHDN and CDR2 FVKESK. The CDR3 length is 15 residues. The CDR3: CASSQVSSSGGELFF. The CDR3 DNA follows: TGTGCCAGCAGCCAAGTTTCTAGTAGTGGCGGGGAGCTGTTTTTT.

For the CDR3, the DNA is TGTGCCAGCAGCTCAAACAGGGTTTTCGGTGAGCAGTTCTTC. Translated, it gives CASSSNRVFGEQFF. The chain uses TRBV7-2 and TRBJ2-1; D is perhaps TRBD1 (6 bases). The CDR3 is made up of 14 amino acids. Germline CDR1 and CDR2: SGHTA and FQGNSA. V lost 4 bases, J lost 9 bases, and 16 bases lay in between.

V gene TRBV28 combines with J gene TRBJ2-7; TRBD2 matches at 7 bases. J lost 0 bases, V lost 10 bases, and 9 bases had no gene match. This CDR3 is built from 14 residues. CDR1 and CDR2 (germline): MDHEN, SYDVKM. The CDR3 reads CATEREGSSYEQYF. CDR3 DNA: TGTGCCACCGAGCGGGAAGGAAGCTCCTACGAGCAGTACTTC.

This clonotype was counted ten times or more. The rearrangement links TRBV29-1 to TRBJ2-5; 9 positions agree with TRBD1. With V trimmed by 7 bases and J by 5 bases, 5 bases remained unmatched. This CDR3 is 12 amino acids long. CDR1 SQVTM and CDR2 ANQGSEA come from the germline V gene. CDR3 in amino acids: CSGGQGRETQYF. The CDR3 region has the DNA TGCAGCGGGGGACAGGGTCGGGAGACCCAGTACTTC. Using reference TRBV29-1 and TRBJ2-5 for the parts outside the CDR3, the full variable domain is SAVISQKPSRDICQRGTSLTIQCQVDSQVTMMFWYRQQPGQSLTLIATANQGSEATYESGFVIDKFPISRPNLTFSTLTVSNMSPEDSSIYLCSGGQGRETQYFGPGTRLLVL.

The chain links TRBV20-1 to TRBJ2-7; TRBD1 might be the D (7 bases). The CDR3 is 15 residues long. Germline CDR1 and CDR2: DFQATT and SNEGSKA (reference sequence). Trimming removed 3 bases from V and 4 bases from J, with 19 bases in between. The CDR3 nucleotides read TGCAGTGCTAGCCCAGGGGGGCAGGGTTGGTACGAGCAGTACTTC. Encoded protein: CSASPGGQGWYEQYF.

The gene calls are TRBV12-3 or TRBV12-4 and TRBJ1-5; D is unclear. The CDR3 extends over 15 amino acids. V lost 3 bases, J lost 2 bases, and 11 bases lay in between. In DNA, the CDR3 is TGTGCCAGCAGTTTCGAGGGCGGCGGCAATCAGCCCCAGCATTTT. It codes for CASSFEGGGNQPQHF.

The CDR3 sequence is CASSPLWLGVDSGANVLTF. CDR3 in DNA: TGTGCCAGCAGTCCCCTTTGGCTGGGGGTGGACTCTGGGGCCAACGTCCTGACTTTC. The gene calls are TRBV6-4 and TRBJ2-6; D might be TRBD1 or TRBD2, each matching 5 bases. V dropped 5 bases and J dropped 0 bases, with 20 bases sitting between them. This CDR3 is built from 19 residues. Germline-derived CDR1 and CDR2 are MRHNA and SNTAGT.

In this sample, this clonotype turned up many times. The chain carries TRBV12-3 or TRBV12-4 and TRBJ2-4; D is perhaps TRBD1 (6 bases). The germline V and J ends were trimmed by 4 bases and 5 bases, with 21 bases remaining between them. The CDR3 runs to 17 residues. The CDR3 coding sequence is TGTGCCAGCAGTTCCTTCTTCGCAACAGGGTTGGAAAACATTCAGTACTTC. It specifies CASSSFFATGLENIQYF.